Sequencing of this T cell receptor (beta chain) was carried out in a study of cytomegalovirus exposure and HLA in healthy donors. The study's findings and limits: TCR beta sequences reportedly predicted most subjects' HLA-A and HLA-B alleles accurately. Across donors, presence/absence analyses took sequencing depth to be roughly uniform.

The study ran its PCR with 60 Vbeta and 13 Jbeta primers. Some clones are missing from TCRdb's copy, which holds only in-frame ones; the method was immunoSEQ multiplex PCR. The data contain 80,000 to 95,000 clones, roughly 63% of them singletons. This CDR3 spans 15 amino acids. The germline gives CDR1 PRHDT, CDR2 FYEKMQ (reference sequence). With 4 bases removed from V and 0 bases from J, the gap between germline ends came to 12 bases. This clone occurred a few times. The antigen is not known. The sample was PBMCs. The chain couples TRBV13 to TRBJ1-1; tentatively, D is TRBD1 (6 bases). This clonotype was obtained from a woman aged 25 to 45 in good health and CMV-seronegative. CDR3 DNA: TGTGCCAGCAGCTCCTGGACAGCGATGAACACTGAAGCTTTCTTT. Its translation: CASSSWTAMNTEAFF.